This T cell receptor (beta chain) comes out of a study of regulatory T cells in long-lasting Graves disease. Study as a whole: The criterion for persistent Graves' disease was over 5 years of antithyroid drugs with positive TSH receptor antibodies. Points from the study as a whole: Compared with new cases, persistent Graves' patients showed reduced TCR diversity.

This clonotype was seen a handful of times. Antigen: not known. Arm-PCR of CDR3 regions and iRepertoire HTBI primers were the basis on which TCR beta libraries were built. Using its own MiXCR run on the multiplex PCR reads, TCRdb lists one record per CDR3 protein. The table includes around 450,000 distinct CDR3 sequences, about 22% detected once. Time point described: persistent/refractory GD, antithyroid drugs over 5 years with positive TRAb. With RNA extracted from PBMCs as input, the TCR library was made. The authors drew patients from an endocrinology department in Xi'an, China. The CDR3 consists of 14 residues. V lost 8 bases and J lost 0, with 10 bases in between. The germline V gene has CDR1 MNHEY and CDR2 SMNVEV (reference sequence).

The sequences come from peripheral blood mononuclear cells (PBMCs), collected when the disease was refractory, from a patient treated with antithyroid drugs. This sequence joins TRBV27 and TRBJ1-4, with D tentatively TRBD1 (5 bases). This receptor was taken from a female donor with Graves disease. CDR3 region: CASPEGPTNEKLFF. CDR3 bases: TGTGCCAGCCCCGAGGGGCCAACTAATGAAAAACTGTTTTTT. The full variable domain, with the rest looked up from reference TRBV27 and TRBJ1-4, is EAQVTQNPRYLITVTGKKLTVTCSQNMNHEYMSWYRQDPGLGLRQIYYSMNVEVTDKGDVPEGYKVSRKEKRNFPLILESPSPNQTSLYFCASPEGPTNEKLFFGSGTQLSVL.